This TCR beta chain was sequenced during a study of T-cell reconstitution after alpha-beta-depleted transplantation in children. Study results and limitations: From surviving recipient T cells and thymic progenitors came the high day-60 TCRbeta diversity observed in some patients. T-cell counts and diversity at one year following transplant were attributed mainly to newly produced T cells.

For TCRbeta, the library was prepared with unique molecular identifiers. TCRdb processed the PCR reads anew with MiXCR; each CDR3 protein has one entry. This sample has about 210,000 distinct CDR3 sequences; 17% occur once, and the top ten carry around two fifths. Between the trimmed V and J ends, which lost 3 bases and 8 bases, there was a span of 9 bases. The CDR3 totals 12 residues. This clonotype was seen a few times. Its antigen remains unidentified. The origin of this receptor is a male patient between 2 and 9 years old who had a stem cell transplant for acute lymphoblastic leukemia, so the T cells may come from the graft donor. This specimen was PBMCs, mostly from graft donor cells, taken 360 days after TCRalphabeta/CD19-depleted stem cell transplant. The chain combines TRBV12-3 or TRBV12-4 with TRBJ2-3; a weak D match, TRBD2 (5 bases). CDR3 bases: TGTGCCAGCAGTTTGCAGGCGGGTACGCAGTATTTT. This sequence encodes CASSLQAGTQYF.